One and the same sample provided the 5 T cell receptor beta chains below, sequenced in a study of regulatory T cells in long-lasting Graves disease. In building TCR beta libraries, iRepertoire HTBI primers were used together with Arm-PCR of CDR3 regions. MiXCR, run by TCRdb on the multiplex PCR reads, gives a single entry per CDR3 protein. The sample lists 650,000 to 700,000 distinct CDR3 sequences; around 30% were seen once. Sample time point: persistent/refractory GD, antithyroid drugs over 5 years with positive TRAb. Scientists built the TCR library using RNA that was extracted from PBMCs. The sample was peripheral blood mononuclear cells (PBMCs), taken when the disease was refractory, from a patient treated with antithyroid drugs. The receptors originated from a female donor with Graves disease.

This clonotype was counted between two and nine times. J is TRBJ1-5 and V is TRBV19; 7 bases align to TRBD1. Germline V gives CDR1 LNHDA, CDR2 SQIVND (reference sequence). Trimming cost V 6 bases and J 1 base; bases outside gene matches: 6. The CDR3 is 15 amino acids. This chain's CDR3 is CASRPQGVSNQPQHF. The CDR3 bases are TGTGCCAGTAGACCGCAGGGGGTCAGCAATCAGCCCCAGCATTTT.

This clonotype was detected only once. The V gene is TRBV4-1, the J gene TRBJ2-7; TRBD2 aligns across 15 bases. Germline CDR1 and CDR2: MGHRA and YSYEKL. The CDR3 extends over 19 amino acids. V lost 3 bases, J lost 3 bases, and 12 bases stayed unmatched. CDR3 nucleotide sequence: TGCGCCAGCAGCCATCCCGGACTAGCGGGAGGGCCTGATAGCTACGAGCAGTACTTC. It codes for CASSHPGLAGGPDSYEQYF.

This clonotype was seen many times. This rearrangement joins TRBV28 to TRBJ1-2; no clear D gene. V was trimmed by 1 base and J by 4 bases, leaving 7 bases between them. There are 13 residues in the CDR3. CDR1 and CDR2 from the germline V gene are MDHEN and SYDVKM. The CDR3, as DNA: TGTGCCAGCAGTTTATCTGCCCGCTATGGCTACACCTTC. It specifies CASSLSARYGYTF.

The gene calls are TRBV6-9 and TRBJ2-7; TRBD2 matches 10 bases. The CDR3 is made up of 15 amino acids. J was trimmed by 4 bases and V by 3 bases; bases with no gene match: 6. Germline CDR1 reads MNHGY; CDR2 reads SVAAGI. The CDR3 here is CASSYPTSGIYEQYF. CDR3 bases: TGTGCCAGCAGTTACCCTACTAGCGGGATTTACGAGCAGTACTTC.

The V call is TRBV18, the J call TRBJ2-2, with unresolved D. Germline CDR1 and CDR2: KGHSH and LQKENI. This CDR3 region has 14 residues. The V end was cut by 3 bases, the J end by 2 bases, with 7 bases between. In DNA, the CDR3 is TGTGCCAGCTCACCCTTACAAAACACCGGGGAGCTGTTTTTT. Protein product: CASSPLQNTGELFF. Full variable domain (rest looked up from reference TRBV18 and TRBJ2-2): NAGVMQNPRHLVRRRGQEARLRCSPMKGHSHVYWYRQLPEEGLKFMVYLQKENIIDESGMPKERFSAEFPKEGPSILRIQQVVRGDSAAYFCASSPLQNTGELFFGEGSRLTVL.